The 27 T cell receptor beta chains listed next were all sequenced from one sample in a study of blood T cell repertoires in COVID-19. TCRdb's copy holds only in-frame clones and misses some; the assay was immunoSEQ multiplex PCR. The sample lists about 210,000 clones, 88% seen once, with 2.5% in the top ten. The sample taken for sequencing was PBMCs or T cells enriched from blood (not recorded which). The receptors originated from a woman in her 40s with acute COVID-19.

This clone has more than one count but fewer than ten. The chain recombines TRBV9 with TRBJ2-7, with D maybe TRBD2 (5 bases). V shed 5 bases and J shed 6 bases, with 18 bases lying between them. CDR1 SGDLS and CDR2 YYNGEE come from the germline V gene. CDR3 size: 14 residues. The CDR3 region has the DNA TGTGCCAGCAGGCCTGCCGGGGATGGAGTCGAGCAGTACTTC. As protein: CASRPAGDGVEQYF.

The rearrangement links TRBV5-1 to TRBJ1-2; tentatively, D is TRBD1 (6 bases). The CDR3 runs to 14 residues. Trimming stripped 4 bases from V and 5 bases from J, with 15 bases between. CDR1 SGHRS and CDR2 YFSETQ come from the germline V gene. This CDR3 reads CASSPVGGLYGYTF. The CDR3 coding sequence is TGCGCCAGCAGCCCGGTCGGGGGGCTTTATGGCTACACCTTC. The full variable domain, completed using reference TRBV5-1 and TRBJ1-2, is KAGVTQTPRYLIKTRGQQVTLSCSPISGHRSVSWYQQTPGQGLQFLFEYFSETQRNKGNFPGRFSGRQFSNSRSEMNVSTLELGDSALYLCASSPVGGLYGYTFGSGTRLTVV.

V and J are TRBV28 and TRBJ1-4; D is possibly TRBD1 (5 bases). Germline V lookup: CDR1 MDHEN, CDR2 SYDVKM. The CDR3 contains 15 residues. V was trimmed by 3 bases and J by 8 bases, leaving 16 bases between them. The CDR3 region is CASSFRLDGAEKLFF. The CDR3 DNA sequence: TGTGCCAGCAGTTTCCGTCTTGATGGGGCCGAAAAACTGTTTTTT.

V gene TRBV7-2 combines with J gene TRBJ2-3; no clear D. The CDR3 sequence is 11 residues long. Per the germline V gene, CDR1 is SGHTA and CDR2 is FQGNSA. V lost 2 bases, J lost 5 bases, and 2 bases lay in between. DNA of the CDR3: TGTGCCAGCAGCTTACGAGATACGCAGTATTTT. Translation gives CASSLRDTQYF.

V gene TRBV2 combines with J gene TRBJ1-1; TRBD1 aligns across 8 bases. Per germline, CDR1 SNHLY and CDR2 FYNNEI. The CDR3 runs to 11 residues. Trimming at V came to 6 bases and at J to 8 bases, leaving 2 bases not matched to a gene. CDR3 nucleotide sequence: TGTGCCAGCAGCGGGACAGGAGAAGCTTTCTTT. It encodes CASSGTGEAFF. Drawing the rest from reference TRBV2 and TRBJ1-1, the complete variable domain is EPEVTQTPSHQVTQMGQEVILRCVPISNHLYFYWYRQILGQKVEFLVSFYNNEISEKSEIFDDQFSVERPDGSNFTLKIRSTKLEDSAMYFCASSGTGEAFFGQGTRLTVV.

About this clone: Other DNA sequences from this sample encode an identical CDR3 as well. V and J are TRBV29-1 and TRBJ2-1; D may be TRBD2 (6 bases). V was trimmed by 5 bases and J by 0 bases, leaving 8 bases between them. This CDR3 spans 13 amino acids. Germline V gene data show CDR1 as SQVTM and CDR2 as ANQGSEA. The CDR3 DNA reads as TGCAGCGTTCAGGGAGGCTCCTACAATGAGCAGTTCTTC. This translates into CSVQGGSYNEQFF.

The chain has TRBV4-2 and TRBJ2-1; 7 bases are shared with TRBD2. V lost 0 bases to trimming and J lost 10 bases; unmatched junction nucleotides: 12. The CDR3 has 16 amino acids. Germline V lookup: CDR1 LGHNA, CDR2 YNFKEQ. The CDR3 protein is CASSQEGRESLWEQFF. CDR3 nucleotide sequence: TGTGCCAGCAGCCAAGAAGGGCGGGAGTCGCTCTGGGAGCAGTTCTTC.

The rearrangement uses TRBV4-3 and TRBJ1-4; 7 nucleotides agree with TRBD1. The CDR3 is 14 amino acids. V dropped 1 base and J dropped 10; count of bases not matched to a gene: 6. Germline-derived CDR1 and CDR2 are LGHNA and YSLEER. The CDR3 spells CASSQGTGSVKLFF. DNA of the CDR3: TGCGCCAGCAGCCAAGGGACAGGAAGTGTAAAACTGTTTTTT.

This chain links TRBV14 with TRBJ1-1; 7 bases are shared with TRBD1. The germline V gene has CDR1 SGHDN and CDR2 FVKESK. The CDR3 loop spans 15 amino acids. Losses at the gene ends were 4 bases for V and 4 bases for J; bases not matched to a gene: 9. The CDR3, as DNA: TGTGCCAGCAGCCTTCGGACAGGTCTGTCCACTGAAGCTTTCTTT. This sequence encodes CASSLRTGLSTEAFF.

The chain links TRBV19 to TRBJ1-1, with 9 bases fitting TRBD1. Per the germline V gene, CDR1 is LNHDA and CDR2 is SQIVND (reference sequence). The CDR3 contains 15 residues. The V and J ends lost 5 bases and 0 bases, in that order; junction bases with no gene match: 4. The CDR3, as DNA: TGTGCCAGTAGTTGGGGACAGGGTGTGAACACTGAAGCTTTCTTT. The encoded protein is CASSWGQGVNTEAFF.

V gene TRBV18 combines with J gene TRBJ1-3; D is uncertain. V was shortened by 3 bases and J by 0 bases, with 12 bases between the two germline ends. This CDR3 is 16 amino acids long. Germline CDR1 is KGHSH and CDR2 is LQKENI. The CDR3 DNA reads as TGTGCCAGCTCACCTTTGGGTCGGGACTCTGGAAACACCATATATTTT. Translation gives CASSPLGRDSGNTIYF.

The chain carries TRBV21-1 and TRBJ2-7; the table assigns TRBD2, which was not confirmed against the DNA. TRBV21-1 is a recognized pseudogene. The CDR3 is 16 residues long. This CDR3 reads CASSKWDSGSSYEQYV. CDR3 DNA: TGTGCCAGCAGCAAATGGGATAGCGGGAGCTCCTACGAGCAGTACGTC.

The CDR3 DNA is TGTGCCAGCAGCCCCCGGAAGGACAGCACCTACGAGCAGTACGTC. As protein: CASSPRKDSTYEQYV. The chain is built from TRBV3-1 (or the pseudogene TRBV3-2) and TRBJ2-7; tentatively, D is TRBD1 (6 bases). Germline loops: CDR1 LGHDT, CDR2 YNNKEL (reference sequence). V was cut by 4 bases and J by 2 bases, with 15 bases left in between. The CDR3 has 15 amino acids.

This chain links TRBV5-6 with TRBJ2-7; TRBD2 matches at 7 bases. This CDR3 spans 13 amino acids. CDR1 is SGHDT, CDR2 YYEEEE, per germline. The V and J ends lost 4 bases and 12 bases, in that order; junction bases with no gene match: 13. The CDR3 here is CASSLARRGRVYV. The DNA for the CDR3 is TGTGCCAGCAGCCTCGCCCGTCGGGGGAGGGTGTACGTC.

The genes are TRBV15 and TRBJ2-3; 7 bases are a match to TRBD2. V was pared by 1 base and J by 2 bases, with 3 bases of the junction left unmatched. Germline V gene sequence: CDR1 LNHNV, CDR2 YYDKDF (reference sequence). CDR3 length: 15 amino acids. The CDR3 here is CATSRGLASTDTQYF. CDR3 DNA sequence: TGTGCCACCAGCAGAGGACTAGCCTCCACAGATACGCAGTATTTT.

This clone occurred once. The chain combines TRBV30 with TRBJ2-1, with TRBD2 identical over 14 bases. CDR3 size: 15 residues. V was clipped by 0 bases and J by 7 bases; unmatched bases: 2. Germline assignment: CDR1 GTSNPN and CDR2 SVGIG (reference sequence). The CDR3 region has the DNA TGTGCCTGGAGTGTGACTAGCGGGGGGGCAAATGAGCAGTTCTTC. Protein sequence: CAWSVTSGGANEQFF.

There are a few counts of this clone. CDR3 loop: CASSLGWVAGGPGTKNIQYF. CDR3 nucleotide sequence: TGTGCCAGCAGCTTAGGATGGGTAGCGGGAGGGCCAGGGACCAAAAACATTCAGTACTTC. The chain is built from TRBV7-8 and TRBJ2-4; 11 nucleotides line up with TRBD2. The CDR3 covers 20 residues. The germline gives CDR1 SGHVS, CDR2 FQNEAQ. The junction had 13 bases not matched to a gene; V was cut back by 1 base and J by 2 bases.

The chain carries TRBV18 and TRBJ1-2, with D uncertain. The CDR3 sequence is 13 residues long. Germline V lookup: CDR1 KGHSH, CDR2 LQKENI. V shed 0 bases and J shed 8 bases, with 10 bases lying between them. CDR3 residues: CASSPPSGLGYTF. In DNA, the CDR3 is TGTGCCAGCTCACCACCTAGTGGTCTAGGCTACACCTTC. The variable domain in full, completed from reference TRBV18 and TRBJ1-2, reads NAGVMQNPRHLVRRRGQEARLRCSPMKGHSHVYWYRQLPEEGLKFMVYLQKENIIDESGMPKERFSAEFPKEGPSILRIQQVVRGDSAAYFCASSPPSGLGYTFGSGTRLTVV.

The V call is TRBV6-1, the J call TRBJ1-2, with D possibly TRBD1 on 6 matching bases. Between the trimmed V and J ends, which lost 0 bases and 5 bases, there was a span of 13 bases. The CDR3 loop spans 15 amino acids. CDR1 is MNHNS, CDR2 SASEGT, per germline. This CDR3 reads CASSEAAGAGYGYTF. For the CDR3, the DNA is TGTGCCAGCAGTGAAGCCGCGGGGGCAGGTTATGGCTACACCTTC.

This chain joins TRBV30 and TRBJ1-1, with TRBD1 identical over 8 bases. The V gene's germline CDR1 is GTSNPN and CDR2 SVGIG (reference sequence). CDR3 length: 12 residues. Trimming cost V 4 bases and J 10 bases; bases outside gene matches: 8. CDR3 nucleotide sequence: TGTGCCTGGATCCCAACAGGGACAGGAGCTTTCTTT. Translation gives CAWIPTGTGAFF.

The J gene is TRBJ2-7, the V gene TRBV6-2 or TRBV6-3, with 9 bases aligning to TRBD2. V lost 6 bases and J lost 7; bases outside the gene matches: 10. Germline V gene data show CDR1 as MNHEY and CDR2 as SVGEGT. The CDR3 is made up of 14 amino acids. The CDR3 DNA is TGTGCCAGCAGCCGACTAGCGGAGTTGGGTGAGCAGTACGTC. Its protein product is CASSRLAELGEQYV.

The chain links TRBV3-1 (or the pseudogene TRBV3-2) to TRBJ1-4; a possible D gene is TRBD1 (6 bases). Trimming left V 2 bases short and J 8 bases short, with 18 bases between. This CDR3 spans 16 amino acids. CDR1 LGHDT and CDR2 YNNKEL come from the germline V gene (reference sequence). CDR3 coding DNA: TGTGCCAGCAGCCAACCTGGGGGGGCAGAAGTAGAAAAACTGTTTTTT. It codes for CASSQPGGAEVEKLFF.

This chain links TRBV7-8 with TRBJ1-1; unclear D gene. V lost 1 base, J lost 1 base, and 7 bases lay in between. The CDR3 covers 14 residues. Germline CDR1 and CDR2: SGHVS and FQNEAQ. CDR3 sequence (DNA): TGTGCCAGCAGCTTAGTGTCCGGGAACACTGAAGCTTTCTTT. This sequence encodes CASSLVSGNTEAFF. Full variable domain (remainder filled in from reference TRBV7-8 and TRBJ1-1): GAGVSQSPRYKVAKRGQDVALRCDPISGHVSLFWYQQALGQGPEFLTYFQNEAQLDKSGLPSDRFFAERPEGSVSTLKIQRTQQEDSAVYLCASSLVSGNTEAFFGQGTRLTVV.

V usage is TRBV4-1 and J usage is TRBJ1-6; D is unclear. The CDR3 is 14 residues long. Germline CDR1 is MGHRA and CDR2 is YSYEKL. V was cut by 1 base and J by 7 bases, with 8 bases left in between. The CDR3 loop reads CASSQGAGNSPLHF. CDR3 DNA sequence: TGCGCCAGCAGCCAAGGGGCAGGAAATTCACCCCTCCACTTT.

The DNA for the CDR3 is TGCGCCAGCAGCCTTGGGACAGGGAGAAACTACGAGCAGTACTTC. Its protein product is CASSLGTGRNYEQYF. The J gene is TRBJ2-7, the V gene TRBV4-1; 9 nucleotides match TRBD1. Germline CDR1 and CDR2: MGHRA and YSYEKL. The CDR3 has 15 residues. V lost 4 bases and J lost 3; bases outside the gene matches: 7.

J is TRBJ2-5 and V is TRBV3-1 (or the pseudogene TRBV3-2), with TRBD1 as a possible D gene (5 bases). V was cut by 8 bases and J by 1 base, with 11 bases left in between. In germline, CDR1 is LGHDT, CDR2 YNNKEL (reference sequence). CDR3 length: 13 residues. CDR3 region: CASGSTAQETQYF. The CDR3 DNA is TGTGCCAGCGGGTCGACAGCCCAAGAGACCCAGTACTTC.

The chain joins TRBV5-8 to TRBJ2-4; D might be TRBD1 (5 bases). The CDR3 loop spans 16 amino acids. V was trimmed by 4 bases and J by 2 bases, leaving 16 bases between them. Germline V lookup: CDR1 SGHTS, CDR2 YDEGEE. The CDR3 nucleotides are TGTGCCAGCAGCGTAACGGTAGGGGAATCCAAAAACATTCAGTACTTC. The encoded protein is CASSVTVGESKNIQYF.